This TCR beta chain was observed in a study of T cell changes during pregnancy in multiple sclerosis. The CDR3 has 15 residues. V gave up 5 bases and J gave up 5 bases, with 20 bases separating them. Germline assignment: CDR1 SGHNT and CDR2 YYREEE (reference sequence). TCRdb's copy holds only in-frame clones and misses some; the assay was immunoSEQ multiplex PCR. The top ten clones hold 1.3% to 1.5% of a sample with 80,000 to 95,000 clones, around 93% of them seen once. This receptor was identified in a female donor in good health, enrolled as a control in a pregnancy study. This sample comprised peripheral blood, obtained in the third trimester of pregnancy. The chain has TRBV5-4 and TRBJ2-7, with D possibly being TRBD1 (6 bases). The CDR3 loop is CASSIGNRELHEQYF. CDR3 coding DNA: TGTGCCAGCAGTATAGGCAACAGGGAGTTACACGAGCAGTACTTC.